This T cell receptor beta chain was documented in a study of OX40 agonist ivuxolimab in advanced cancers. Study-wide background: Ivuxolimab, an agonistic anti-OX40 (CD134) antibody, was given to patients.

Trimming removed 4 bases at V and 3 bases at J, with 9 bases between. The CDR3 has 14 amino acids. CDR1 is SNHLY, CDR2 FYNNEI, per germline. The table came from immunoSEQ multiplex PCR; TCRdb's copy has only in-frame clones and leaves some out. The sample contains 35,000 to 40,000 clones, about three quarters of which appear only once. Concerning this clone itself: What it binds is not known.

General study points: Fewer expanded clones were found on average in CD4+ than in CD8+ T cells. In the 0.1-3.0 mg/kg groups, partial responders showed among the lowest expansion. Expanded peripheral T cell antigen specificity was not determined.

The receptor was derived from an adult with an advanced solid tumor such as melanoma, head and neck, liver or kidney cancer. The source was CD4+ or CD8+ T cells sorted from blood, collected in a trial of the OX40 agonist ivuxolimab. The chain recombines TRBV2 with TRBJ2-2, with D unresolved. In DNA, the CDR3 is TGTGCCAGCAGTGGCTTGAGTTACACCGGGGAGCTGTTTTTT. This gives the protein CASSGLSYTGELFF.